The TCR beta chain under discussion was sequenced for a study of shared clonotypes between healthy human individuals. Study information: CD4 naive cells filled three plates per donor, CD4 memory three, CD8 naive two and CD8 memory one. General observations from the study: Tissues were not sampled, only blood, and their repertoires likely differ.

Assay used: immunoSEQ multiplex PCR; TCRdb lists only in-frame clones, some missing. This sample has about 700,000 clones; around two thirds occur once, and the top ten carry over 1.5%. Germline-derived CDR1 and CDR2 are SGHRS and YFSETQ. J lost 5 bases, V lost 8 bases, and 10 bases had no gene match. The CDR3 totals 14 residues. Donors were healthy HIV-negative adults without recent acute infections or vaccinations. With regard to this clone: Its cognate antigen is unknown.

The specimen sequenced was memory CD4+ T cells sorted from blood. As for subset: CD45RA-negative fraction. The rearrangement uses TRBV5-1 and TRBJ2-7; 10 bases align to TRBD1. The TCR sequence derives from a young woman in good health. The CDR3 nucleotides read TGCGCCAGTAGACCGGGACAGGGGATCGACGAGCAGTACTTC. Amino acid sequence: CASRPGQGIDEQYF.